This T cell receptor (beta chain) was sequenced during a study of T-cell memory formation after mild COVID-19. The wider study: For the most part, TCR clusters were specific to one donor. Study results and caveats: Of the contracting clones, CD4+ ones lay mainly in CM and EM, and CD8+ ones in EMRA. Day 37-peaking second-wave clones had unconfirmed SARS-CoV-2 specificity. The finding that pre-infection memory included some responding clones suggested that cross-reactive memory joined.

The CDR3 totals 14 residues. The V end was cut by 1 base, the J end by 4 bases, with 10 bases between. Germline-derived CDR1 and CDR2 are SGHAT and FQNNGV. Concerning this clonotype itself: What it recognizes is unknown.

TCRdb passed the 5' RACE reads through MiXCR, listing each CDR3 protein once. This sample has 200,000 to 250,000 distinct CDR3 sequences, with over 7.5% found just once. Sequences were obtained from PBMCs or a T cell subset sorted from them (not recorded which). The TCR sequence derives from a young man who had mild COVID-19 (a few samples of this study predate the infection). Cell type and time point are not known. This sequence joins TRBV11-2 and TRBJ1-1, with D perhaps TRBD1 (5 bases). The CDR3 here is CASSLVDTATEAFF. As DNA, the CDR3 is TGTGCCAGCAGCTTAGTGGACACTGCCACTGAAGCTTTCTTT.